This T cell receptor (beta chain) was identified during a study of tumor and adjacent non-tumor tissue in lung cancer. Across the study: Histology: about twelve adenocarcinoma, a couple of squamous cell carcinoma, 1 small cell lung cancer. Patients were aged roughly 31 to 76, nine to eleven men and about five women, stage I to III. General observations from the study: Top 100 clones took a larger repertoire share in normal lung. Significantly higher TCR diversity was found in tumor than normal lung.

The template was RNA from unsorted bulk tissue. The library came from three nested PCR rounds adapted from ARM-PCR protocols. TCRdb redid the calling of the multiplex PCR reads with MiXCR, one entry per CDR3 protein. The table lists 200,000 or so distinct CDR3 sequences, around 70% of them singletons. In regard to this clonotype: The antigen is undetermined. A junction end diverges from the germline sequence, so it may reflect a read error.

The CDR3 has 15 amino acids. Germline V gene lookup returns CDR1 SGHAT and CDR2 FQNNGV. The chain carries TRBV11-2 and TRBJ2-7, with D tentatively TRBD2 (7 bases). Sequenced material: lung tumor tissue. The TCR originated in a man in his sixties with non-small cell lung cancer. CDR3 sequence reads: CDSSFWERGGYEQYF. CDR3 nucleotide sequence: TGTGACAGCAGCTTTTGGGAAAGGGGGGGATACGAGCAGTACTTC.